This entry lists 28 T cell receptor beta chains sequenced from one sample in a study of cytomegalovirus exposure and HLA in healthy donors. With 60 Vbeta and 13 Jbeta primers, the PCR was carried out. Clones were read by immunoSEQ multiplex PCR, and TCRdb kept only the in-frame ones, dropping some. The table lists about 98,000 clones, 75% to 85% of them singletons. The source material was PBMCs. The source is a man aged 18 to 29 in good health and CMV-seropositive.

This chain joins TRBV7-2 and TRBJ2-7, with 7 nucleotides matching TRBD2. This CDR3 is built from 15 residues. CDR1 and CDR2 from the germline V gene are SGHTA and FQGNSA. V was pared by 0 bases and J by 2 bases, with 4 bases of the junction left unmatched. The CDR3 protein is CASSLASGQPYEQYF. CDR3 nucleotides: TGTGCCAGCAGCTTAGCTAGCGGGCAACCCTACGAGCAGTACTTC.

The rearrangement links TRBV5-1 to TRBJ2-7, with a weak D call TRBD1 (6 bases). There are 17 residues in the CDR3. Trimming removed 3 bases from V and 1 base from J, with 20 bases in between. CDR1 and CDR2 (germline): SGHRS, YFSETQ. The CDR3 protein is CASSSGTRISPSYEQYF. The CDR3, as DNA: TGCGCCAGCAGCTCGGGGACACGCATAAGCCCGTCCTACGAGCAGTACTTC.

The V and J genes are TRBV6-1 and TRBJ2-3; 9 bases align to TRBD2. Germline trimming cut 2 bases from V and 2 bases from J; bases unmatched to any gene: 8. The germline gives CDR1 MNHNS, CDR2 SASEGT. The CDR3 contains 17 residues. Here the CDR3 reads CASSEPAGGHITDTQYF. In DNA, the CDR3 is TGTGCCAGCAGTGAACCAGCGGGGGGTCACATCACAGATACGCAGTATTTT.

The rearrangement uses TRBV5-1 and TRBJ2-5; TRBD2 matches 11 bases. The CDR3 has 17 residues. Per the germline V gene, CDR1 is SGHRS and CDR2 is YFSETQ. V trimming: 5 bases; J trimming: 3 bases; junction bases outside the gene matches: 12. The DNA for the CDR3 is TGCGCCAGCAGTCCTAACTCCCTAGCGGGGGGCGAAGAGACCCAGTACTTC. Translation: CASSPNSLAGGEETQYF.

V gene TRBV5-1 combines with J gene TRBJ2-7; possible D gene TRBD1, 5 bases. The CDR3 is 13 amino acids. Germline CDR1 reads SGHRS; CDR2 reads YFSETQ. V dropped 4 bases and J dropped 2 bases, with 10 bases sitting between them. CDR3 amino acids: CASSGQSTYEQYF. The CDR3 bases are TGCGCCAGCAGCGGACAAAGTACCTACGAGCAGTACTTC.

The V call is TRBV7-9, the J call TRBJ1-4; a weak D match, TRBD1 (5 bases). This CDR3 has 17 amino acids. CDR1 is SEHNR, CDR2 FQNEAQ, per germline (reference sequence). V was clipped by 4 bases and J by 0 bases, with 15 bases between them. CDR3: CASSSPNWGATNEKLFF. CDR3 sequence (DNA): TGTGCCAGCAGCTCCCCCAATTGGGGGGCAACTAATGAAAAACTGTTTTTT.

The chain carries TRBV7-9 and TRBJ2-5, with unresolved D. CDR3 length equals 15 residues. V was clipped by 0 bases and J by 5 bases, with 13 bases between them. CDR1 and CDR2 (germline): SEHNR, FQNEAQ (reference sequence). In DNA form, the CDR3 reads TGTGCCAGCAGCTTAGCGTCGGGTTTCACGGAGACCCAGTACTTC. Protein: CASSLASGFTETQYF.

This CDR3 reads CASSFGIHPGYGYTF. The CDR3 DNA follows: TGTGCCAGCAGCTTCGGCATCCATCCGGGCTATGGCTACACCTTC. The chain joins TRBV11-2 to TRBJ1-2, with unresolved D. The CDR3 is 15 amino acids. The germline CDR1 and CDR2 sequences are SGHAT and FQNNGV. Trimming took off 3 bases at V and 4 bases at J, with 15 bases between the two ends.

This clone was recorded a few times. CDR3: CASSYSRDSGNTIYF. The CDR3 DNA reads as TGTGCCAGCAGTTACTCCCGGGATTCTGGAAACACCATATATTTT. The chain uses TRBV6-5 and TRBJ1-3, with no clear D. Germline values: CDR1 MNHEY, CDR2 SVGAGI. V was clipped by 0 bases and J by 1 base, with 7 bases between them. The CDR3 spans 15 residues.

The gene calls are TRBV28 and TRBJ2-7; the match to TRBD1 covers 10 bases. The ends lost 6 bases at V and 2 bases at J; junction bases unmatched: 7. This CDR3 region has 15 residues. Germline loops: CDR1 MDHEN, CDR2 SYDVKM. The CDR3 is CASRVTGQGPYEQYF. CDR3 DNA: TGTGCCAGCAGAGTTACGGGACAGGGGCCCTACGAGCAGTACTTC.

The J gene is TRBJ2-2, the V gene TRBV5-1; 7 nucleotides align to TRBD2. This CDR3 spans 15 amino acids. Germline assignment: CDR1 SGHRS and CDR2 YFSETQ. Trimming at V came to 6 bases and at J to 4 bases, leaving 9 bases not matched to a gene. The DNA for the CDR3 is TGCGCCAGCAACTTAGCGGGCCCCGGCACCGGGGAGCTGTTTTTT. Translating it yields CASNLAGPGTGELFF.

This clone has just a few counts. This chain joins TRBV6-6 and TRBJ1-3; D ambiguous. The CDR3 consists of 13 residues. V lost 4 bases to trimming and J lost 0 bases, with 4 bases between them. Per germline, CDR1 MNHNY and CDR2 SVGAGI (reference sequence). CDR3 coding DNA: TGTGCCAGCAGTTTCCTCTCTGGAAACACCATATATTTT. It encodes CASSFLSGNTIYF.

The gene calls are TRBV4-1 and TRBJ2-1, with 10 bases identical to TRBD2. Germline loops: CDR1 MGHRA, CDR2 YSYEKL. CDR3 length: 17 amino acids. The J segment lost 7 bases and the V segment lost 0 bases, leaving 9 bases of the junction unmatched. CDR3 sequence: CASSQDLASGGSNEQFF. In nucleotides, the CDR3 is TGCGCCAGCAGCCAAGATTTGGCTAGCGGGGGTAGTAATGAGCAGTTCTTC.

The chain links TRBV19 to TRBJ1-1; no firm D call. This CDR3 is 13 amino acids long. CDR1 is LNHDA and CDR2 is SQIVND in the germline V gene (reference sequence). Trimming cost V 2 bases and J 1 base, with 5 bases left between them. CDR3 region: CASSISRNTEAFF. CDR3 nucleotides: TGTGCCAGTAGTATATCGAGGAACACTGAAGCTTTCTTT.

The chain combines TRBV2 with TRBJ1-1, with TRBD1 matching 10 bases. This CDR3 comprises 14 residues. Trimming removed 4 bases from V and 3 bases from J; junction bases left unmatched: 2. Germline V CDR1 and CDR2: SNHLY, FYNNEI. The CDR3 sequence is CASSAGTGDTEAFF. DNA for the CDR3: TGTGCCAGCAGTGCCGGGACAGGGGACACTGAAGCTTTCTTT.

The chain combines TRBV19 with TRBJ2-7; TRBD1 matches at 8 bases. Germline V gene lookup returns CDR1 LNHDA and CDR2 SQIVND (reference sequence). V lost 5 bases and J lost 3; bases outside the gene matches: 9. The CDR3 has 15 amino acids. Here the CDR3 reads CASSSSSDRGYEQYF. DNA of the CDR3: TGTGCCAGTAGTTCCAGTTCCGACAGGGGCTACGAGCAGTACTTC.

The table lists this clone with many counts. The chain is built from TRBV7-2 and TRBJ1-2; 9 bases match TRBD1. This CDR3 region has 14 residues. The junction had 6 bases not matched to a gene; V was cut back by 3 bases and J by 7 bases. Looked up from germline, CDR1 is SGHTA and CDR2 is FQGNSA. CDR3 DNA: TGTGCCAGCAGCTTCCGGGACAGGGTTAGTGGCTACACCTTC. It yields the protein CASSFRDRVSGYTF.

This clone occurred a few times. The chain links TRBV7-8 to TRBJ2-2; TRBD2 matches at 7 bases. This CDR3 has 14 amino acids. CDR1 is SGHVS and CDR2 is FQNEAQ in the germline V gene. J gave up 4 bases and V 5 bases, and 4 bases lay outside the gene matches. The CDR3 region has the DNA TGTGCCAGCAGCGGGGACTATTCCACCGGGGAGCTGTTTTTT. Residues: CASSGDYSTGELFF.

This clone was observed once. This chain connects TRBV6-5 to TRBJ1-1; TRBD1 matches 8 bases. J gave up 3 bases and V 6 bases, and 9 bases lay outside the gene matches. Germline V gene lookup returns CDR1 MNHEY and CDR2 SVGAGI. This CDR3 spans 15 amino acids. CDR3 in amino acids: CASRGRTGRDTEAFF. Written as DNA, the CDR3 is TGTGCCAGCAGGGGCCGGACAGGGAGAGACACTGAAGCTTTCTTT.

The genes are TRBV5-8 and TRBJ1-1; no definite D call. The germline V gene encodes CDR1 SGHTS and CDR2 YDEGEE. This CDR3 has 15 residues. V lost 3 bases and J lost 0, with 12 bases in between. The CDR3 DNA sequence: TGTGCCAGCAGCTCCTGGGCCATCATGAACACTGAAGCTTTCTTT. This sequence encodes CASSSWAIMNTEAFF. The variable domain in full, completed from reference TRBV5-8 and TRBJ1-1, reads EAGVTQSPTHLIKTRGQQATLRCSPISGHTSVYWYQQALGLGLQFLLWYDEGEERNRGNFPPRFSGRQFPNYSSELNVNALELEDSALYLCASSSWAIMNTEAFFGQGTRLTVV.

CDR3 sequence: CASRHRDRGAFF. CDR3 nucleotide sequence: TGTGCCAGCAGACACCGGGACAGGGGCGCTTTCTTT. The chain uses TRBV6-5 and TRBJ1-1, with 10 bases fitting TRBD1. In germline, CDR1 is MNHEY, CDR2 SVGAGI. V gave up 6 bases and J gave up 11 bases; unmatched junction bases: 6. CDR3 length: 12 amino acids.

This chain uses TRBV11-1 with TRBJ2-5; a possible D gene is TRBD1 (6 bases). Germline assignment: CDR1 SGHAT and CDR2 FQDESV (reference sequence). The CDR3 loop spans 14 amino acids. V lost 4 bases to trimming and J lost 5 bases, with 14 bases between them. CDR3: CASSSWGLTETQYF. The CDR3 region has the DNA TGTGCCAGCAGCTCCTGGGGGCTGACTGAGACCCAGTACTTC.

The genes are TRBV9 and TRBJ1-1; 8 nucleotides agree with TRBD1. The CDR3 is 18 residues long. V was clipped by 4 bases and J by 1 base; unmatched bases: 15. Germline CDR1 SGDLS, CDR2 YYNGEE. CDR3 sequence (DNA): TGTGCCAGCAGCCCTCAGGGGACAGGAGCCGACAGGAACACTGAAGCTTTCTTT. Protein sequence: CASSPQGTGADRNTEAFF.

The gene calls are TRBV18 and TRBJ2-1, with 9 bases identical to TRBD1. Germline V CDR1 and CDR2: KGHSH, LQKENI. This CDR3 is built from 15 residues. Trimming removed 3 bases from V and 6 bases from J; junction bases left unmatched: 6. CDR3 protein: CASSPGRTGVNEQFF. The CDR3 nucleotides are TGTGCCAGCTCACCCGGACGGACAGGGGTCAATGAGCAGTTCTTC.

V is TRBV11-2 and J is TRBJ2-1; maybe TRBD1 (5 bases). V shed 3 bases and J shed 0 bases, with 18 bases lying between them. The CDR3 consists of 18 residues. CDR1 is SGHAT, CDR2 FQNNGV, per germline. In DNA form, the CDR3 reads TGTGCCAGCAGCTTTTCTACTATACAGGACGACTCCTACAATGAGCAGTTCTTC. It encodes CASSFSTIQDDSYNEQFF.

The J gene is TRBJ2-7, the V gene TRBV9; perhaps TRBD1 as D (5 bases). V lost 3 bases and J 0 bases, leaving 10 bases between the germline ends. The CDR3 totals 14 residues. In germline, CDR1 is SGDLS, CDR2 YYNGEE. The DNA for the CDR3 is TGTGCCAGCAGCGCCTCACAGGTCTCCTACGAGCAGTACTTC. Translated: CASSASQVSYEQYF. Full variable domain (remainder filled in from reference TRBV9 and TRBJ2-7): DSGVTQTPKHLITATGQRVTLRCSPRSGDLSVYWYQQSLDQGLQFLIQYYNGEERAKGNILERFSAQQFPDLHSELNLSSLELGDSALYFCASSASQVSYEQYFGPGTRLTVT.

The J gene is TRBJ1-2, the V gene TRBV27; 8 bases match TRBD1. V dropped 5 bases and J dropped 8; count of bases not matched to a gene: 10. The CDR3 extends over 14 amino acids. Per germline, CDR1 MNHEY and CDR2 SMNVEV (reference sequence). This CDR3 reads CASSGAGGRRGYTF. Written as DNA, the CDR3 is TGTGCCAGCAGTGGAGCAGGGGGCCGTAGGGGCTACACCTTC.

This clone was seen a handful of times. V is TRBV6-1 and J is TRBJ1-2, with unresolved D. Trimming took off 0 bases at V and 5 bases at J, with 16 bases between the two ends. The CDR3 is made up of 16 amino acids. Germline lookup yields CDR1 MNHNS and CDR2 SASEGT. CDR3: CASSEALLGGLYGYTF. The CDR3 DNA reads TGTGCCAGCAGTGAAGCGCTTCTGGGAGGGTTATATGGCTACACCTTC.